Sequencing of this TCR beta chain was carried out in a study of T cell changes during pregnancy in multiple sclerosis. There are 15 residues in the CDR3. The V gene's germline CDR1 is MDHEN and CDR2 SYDVKM. Trimming removed 3 bases from V and 5 bases from J; junction bases left unmatched: 4. Assay: immunoSEQ multiplex PCR; the TCRdb copy retains only in-frame clones and omits some. The sample yields roughly 93,000 clones, approximately 92% seen once. J is TRBJ1-4 and V is TRBV28; 9 bases line up with TRBD1. Sequences were derived from peripheral blood, sampled after pregnancy. This TCR derives from a female donor with multiple sclerosis, enrolled in a pregnancy study. Written as DNA, the CDR3 is TGTGCCAGCAGTTTTGCGGGACAGGGAAATGAAAAACTGTTTTTT. Translating gives CASSFAGQGNEKLFF.